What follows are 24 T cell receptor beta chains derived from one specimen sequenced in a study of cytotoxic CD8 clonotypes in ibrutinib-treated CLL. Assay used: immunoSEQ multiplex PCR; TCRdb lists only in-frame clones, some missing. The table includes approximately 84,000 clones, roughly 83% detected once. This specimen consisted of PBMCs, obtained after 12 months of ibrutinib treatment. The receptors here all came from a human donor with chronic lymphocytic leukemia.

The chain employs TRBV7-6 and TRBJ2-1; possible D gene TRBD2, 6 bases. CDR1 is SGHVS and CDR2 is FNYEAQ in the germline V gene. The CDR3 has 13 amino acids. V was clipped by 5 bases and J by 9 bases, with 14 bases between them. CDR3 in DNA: TGTGCCAGCAGCCCCGTCCCCGGGGGTGAGCAGTTCTTC. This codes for CASSPVPGGEQFF. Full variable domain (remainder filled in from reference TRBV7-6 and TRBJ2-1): GAGVSQSPRYKVTKRGQDVALRCDPISGHVSLYWYRQALGQGPEFLTYFNYEAQQDKSGLPNDRFSAERPEGSISTLTIQRTEQRDSAMYRCASSPVPGGEQFFGPGTRLTVL.

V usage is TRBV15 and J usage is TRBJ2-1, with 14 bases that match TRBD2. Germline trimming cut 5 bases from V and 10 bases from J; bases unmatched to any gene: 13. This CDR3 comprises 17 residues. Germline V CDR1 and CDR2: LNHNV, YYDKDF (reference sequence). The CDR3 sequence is CATSWGPGLAGVREQFF. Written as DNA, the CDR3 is TGTGCCACCAGCTGGGGACCGGGACTAGCGGGAGTCCGGGAGCAGTTCTTC.

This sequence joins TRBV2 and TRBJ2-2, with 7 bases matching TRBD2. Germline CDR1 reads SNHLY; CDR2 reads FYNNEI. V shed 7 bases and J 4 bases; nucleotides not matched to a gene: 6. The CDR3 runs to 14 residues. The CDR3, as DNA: TGTGCCAGCATGGGGGGGGACCCCACCGGGGAGCTGTTTTTT. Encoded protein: CASMGGDPTGELFF.

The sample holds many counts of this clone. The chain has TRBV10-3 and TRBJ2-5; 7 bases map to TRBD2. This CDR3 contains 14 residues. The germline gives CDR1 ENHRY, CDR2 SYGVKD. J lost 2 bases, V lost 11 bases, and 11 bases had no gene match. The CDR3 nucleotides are TGTGCCTCCTCCCGGGGAGGGTCTCAAGAGACCCAGTACTTC. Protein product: CASSRGGSQETQYF.

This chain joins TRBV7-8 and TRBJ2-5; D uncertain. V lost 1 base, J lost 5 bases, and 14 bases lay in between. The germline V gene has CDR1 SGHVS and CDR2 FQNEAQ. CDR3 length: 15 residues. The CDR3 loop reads CASSLGVGTGETQYF. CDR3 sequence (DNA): TGTGCCAGCAGCTTAGGGGTGGGAACCGGGGAGACCCAGTACTTC. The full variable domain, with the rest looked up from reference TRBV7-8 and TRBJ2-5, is GAGVSQSPRYKVAKRGQDVALRCDPISGHVSLFWYQQALGQGPEFLTYFQNEAQLDKSGLPSDRFFAERPEGSVSTLKIQRTQQEDSAVYLCASSLGVGTGETQYFGPGTRLLVL.

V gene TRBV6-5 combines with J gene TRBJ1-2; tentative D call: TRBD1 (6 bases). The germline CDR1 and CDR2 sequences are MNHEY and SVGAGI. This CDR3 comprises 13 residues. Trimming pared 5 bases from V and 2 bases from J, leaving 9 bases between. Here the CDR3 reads CASSTDRNYGYTF. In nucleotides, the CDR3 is TGTGCCAGCAGTACTGACAGGAACTATGGCTACACCTTC.

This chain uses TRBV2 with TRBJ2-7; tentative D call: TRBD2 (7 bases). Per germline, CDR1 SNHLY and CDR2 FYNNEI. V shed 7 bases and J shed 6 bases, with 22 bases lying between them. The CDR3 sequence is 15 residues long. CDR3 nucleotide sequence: TGTGCCAGCAACGGGATAGAAGGGGGGGTCGGCGAGCAGTACTTC. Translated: CASNGIEGGVGEQYF.

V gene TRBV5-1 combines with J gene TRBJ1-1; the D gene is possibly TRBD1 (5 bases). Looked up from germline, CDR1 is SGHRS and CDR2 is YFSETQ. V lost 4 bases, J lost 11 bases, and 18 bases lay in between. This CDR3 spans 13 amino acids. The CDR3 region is CASSPRDEDEAFF. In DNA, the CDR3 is TGCGCCAGCAGCCCCCGGGACGAAGATGAGGCTTTCTTT.

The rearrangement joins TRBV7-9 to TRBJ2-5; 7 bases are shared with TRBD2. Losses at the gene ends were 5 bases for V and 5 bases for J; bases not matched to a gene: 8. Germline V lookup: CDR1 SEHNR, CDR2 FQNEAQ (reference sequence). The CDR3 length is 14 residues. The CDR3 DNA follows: TGTGCCAGCAGCACCGGGACCGGGGGGGAGACCCAGTACTTC. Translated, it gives CASSTGTGGETQYF.

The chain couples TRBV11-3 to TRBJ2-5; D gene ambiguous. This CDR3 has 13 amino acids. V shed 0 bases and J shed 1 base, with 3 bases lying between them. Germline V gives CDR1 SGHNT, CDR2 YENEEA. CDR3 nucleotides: TGTGCCAGCAGCTTAGATCGCCAAGAGACCCAGTACTTC. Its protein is CASSLDRQETQYF. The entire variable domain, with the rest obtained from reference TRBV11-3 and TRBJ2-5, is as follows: EAGVVQSPRYKIIEKKQPVAFWCNPISGHNTLYWYLQNLGQGPELLIRYENEEAVDDSQLPKDRFSAERLKGVDSTLKIQPAELGDSAVYLCASSLDRQETQYFGPGTRLLVL.

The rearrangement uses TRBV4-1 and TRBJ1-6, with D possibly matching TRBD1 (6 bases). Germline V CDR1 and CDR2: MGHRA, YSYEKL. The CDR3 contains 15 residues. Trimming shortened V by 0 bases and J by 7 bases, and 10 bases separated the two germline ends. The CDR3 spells CASSQEGAGNSPLHF. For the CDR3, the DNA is TGCGCCAGCAGCCAAGAGGGGGCTGGGAATTCACCCCTCCACTTT.

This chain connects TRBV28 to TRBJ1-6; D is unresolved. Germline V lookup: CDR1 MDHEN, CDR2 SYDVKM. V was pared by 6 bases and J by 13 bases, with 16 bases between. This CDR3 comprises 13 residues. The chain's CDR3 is CASSWVPPRPLHF. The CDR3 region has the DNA TGTGCCAGCAGCTGGGTCCCTCCGCGGCCCCTCCACTTT.

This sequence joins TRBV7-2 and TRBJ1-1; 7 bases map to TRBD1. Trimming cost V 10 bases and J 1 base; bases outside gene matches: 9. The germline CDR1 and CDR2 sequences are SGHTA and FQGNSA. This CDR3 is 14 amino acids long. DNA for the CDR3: TGTGCCACCAGGGGGGGGACCCAGAACACTGAAGCTTTCTTT. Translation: CATRGGTQNTEAFF.

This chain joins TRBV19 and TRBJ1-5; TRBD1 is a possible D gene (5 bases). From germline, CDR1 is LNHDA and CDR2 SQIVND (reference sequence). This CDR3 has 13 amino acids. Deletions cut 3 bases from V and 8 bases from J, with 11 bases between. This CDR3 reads CASSMEQGEPQHF. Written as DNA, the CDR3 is TGTGCCAGTAGTATGGAGCAAGGGGAGCCCCAGCATTTT.

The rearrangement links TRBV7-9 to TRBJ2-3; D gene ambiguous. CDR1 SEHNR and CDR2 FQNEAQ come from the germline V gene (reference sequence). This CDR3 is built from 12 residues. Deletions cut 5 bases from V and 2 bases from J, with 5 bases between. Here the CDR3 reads CASSPNTDTQYF. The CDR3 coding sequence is TGTGCCAGCAGCCCAAACACAGATACGCAGTATTTT.

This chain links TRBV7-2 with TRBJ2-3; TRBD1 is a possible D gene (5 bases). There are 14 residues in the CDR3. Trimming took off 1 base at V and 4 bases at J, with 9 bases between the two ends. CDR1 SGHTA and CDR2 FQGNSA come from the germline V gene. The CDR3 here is CASSLVAGPDTQYF. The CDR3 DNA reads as TGTGCCAGCAGCTTAGTGGCAGGGCCAGATACGCAGTATTTT.

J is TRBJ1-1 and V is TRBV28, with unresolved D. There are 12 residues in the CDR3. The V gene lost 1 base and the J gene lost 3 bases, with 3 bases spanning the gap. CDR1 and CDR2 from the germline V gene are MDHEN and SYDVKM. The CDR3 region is CASSLLYTEAFF. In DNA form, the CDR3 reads TGTGCCAGCAGTTTATTATACACTGAAGCTTTCTTT.

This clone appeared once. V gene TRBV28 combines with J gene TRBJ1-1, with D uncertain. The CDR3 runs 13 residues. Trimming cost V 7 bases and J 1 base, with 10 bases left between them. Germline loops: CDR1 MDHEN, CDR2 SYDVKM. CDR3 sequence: CASTPPANTEAFF. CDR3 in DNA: TGTGCCAGCACCCCCCCCGCGAACACTGAAGCTTTCTTT.

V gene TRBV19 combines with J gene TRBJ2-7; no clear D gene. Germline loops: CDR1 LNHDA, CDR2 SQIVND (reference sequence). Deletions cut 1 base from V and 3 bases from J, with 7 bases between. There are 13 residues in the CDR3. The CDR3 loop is CASSIGSFYEQYF. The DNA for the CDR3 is TGTGCCAGTAGTATAGGTAGCTTCTACGAGCAGTACTTC.

CDR3 in DNA: TGTGCCAGCAGCTCGAACAGGGGGCGCACTGAAGCTTTCTTT. This sequence encodes CASSSNRGRTEAFF. The genes are TRBV7-2 and TRBJ1-1; 9 bases map to TRBD1. In germline, CDR1 is SGHTA, CDR2 FQGNSA. V shed 4 bases and J 4 bases; nucleotides not matched to a gene: 4. The CDR3 loop spans 14 amino acids.

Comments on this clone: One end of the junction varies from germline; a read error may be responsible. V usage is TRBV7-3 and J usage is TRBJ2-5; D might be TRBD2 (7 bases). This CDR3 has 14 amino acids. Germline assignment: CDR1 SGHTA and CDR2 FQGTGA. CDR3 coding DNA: TGTGCCAGCAGCTTACTGGGGGGGCAAGGGACCCAGTACTTC. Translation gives CASSLLGGQGTQYF.

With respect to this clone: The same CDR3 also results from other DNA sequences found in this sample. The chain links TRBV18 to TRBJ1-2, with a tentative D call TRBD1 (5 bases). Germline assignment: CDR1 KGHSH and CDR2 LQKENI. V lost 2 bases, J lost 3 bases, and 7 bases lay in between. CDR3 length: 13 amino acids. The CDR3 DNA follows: TGTGCCAGCTCACCAGGGGGGGACTATGGCTACACCTTC. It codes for CASSPGGDYGYTF.

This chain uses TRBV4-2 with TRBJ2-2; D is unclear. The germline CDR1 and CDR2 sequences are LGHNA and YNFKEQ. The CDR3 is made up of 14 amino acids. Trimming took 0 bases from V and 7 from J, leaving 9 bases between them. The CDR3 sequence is CASSQEKGRGELFF. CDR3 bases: TGTGCCAGCAGCCAAGAAAAGGGCCGCGGGGAGCTGTTTTTT.

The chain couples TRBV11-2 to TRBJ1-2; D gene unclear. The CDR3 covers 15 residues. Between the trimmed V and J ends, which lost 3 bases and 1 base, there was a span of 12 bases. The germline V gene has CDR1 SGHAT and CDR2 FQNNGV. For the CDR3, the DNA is TGTGCCAGCAGCTTTGGGTCCATAAGTAACTATGGCTACACCTTC. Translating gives CASSFGSISNYGYTF.